The clone carrying this T cell receptor (beta chain) was seen ten or more times. This entry comes from a study of T cells after yellow fever vaccination. TCRdb ran MiXCR on the 5' RACE reads and lists one entry per CDR3 protein. The sample lists 300,000 or so distinct CDR3 sequences, around 13% occurring once. Germline CDR1 reads SGHRS; CDR2 reads YFSETQ. V lost 0 bases and J 5 bases, leaving 14 bases between the germline ends. This CDR3 comprises 15 residues. The sequence derives from a man aged 25 to 45 who received the YFV17D yellow fever vaccine. The source material was CD4+ T cells sorted from PBMCs, sampled 45 days after the yellow fever booster vaccination. The chain combines TRBV5-1 with TRBJ2-5; no clear D. CDR3 DNA sequence: TGCGCCAGCAGCTTGGTCGGGTTGACTGGGGAGACCCAGTACTTC. It translates to CASSLVGLTGETQYF.